These 25 T cell receptor beta chains originate from one sample sequenced in a study of somatic mutations in cytotoxic T cells in rheumatoid arthritis. The protocol was immunoSEQ multiplex PCR, while the TCRdb copy is restricted to in-frame clones and leaves out a portion. The sample lists under 20,000 clones; about 85% were seen once. Sequencing used CD8+ T cells sorted from blood. The receptors here all came from a woman in her forties with rheumatoid arthritis.

The V and J genes are TRBV5-1 and TRBJ2-2; 10 bases map to TRBD1. This CDR3 comprises 19 residues. V shed 3 bases, J shed 3 bases, and the junction held 14 bases outside the gene matches. Germline CDR1 reads SGHRS; CDR2 reads YFSETQ. The CDR3 DNA reads TGCGCCAGCAGCTCTCCCGGGGTCCCCGGGACAGGGGACACCGGGGAGCTGTTTTTT. Translation gives CASSSPGVPGTGDTGELFF.

V is TRBV14 and J is TRBJ2-1, with TRBD2 as a possible D gene (6 bases). Germline V CDR1 and CDR2: SGHDN, FVKESK. The CDR3 loop spans 15 amino acids. Between the trimmed V and J ends, which lost 0 bases and 4 bases, there was a span of 10 bases. The CDR3 loop is CASSQEGTGYNEQFF. The CDR3 DNA reads as TGTGCCAGCAGCCAAGAGGGGACTGGTTACAATGAGCAGTTCTTC.

This clone was counted a few times. The chain has TRBV29-1 and TRBJ2-7; TRBD2 might be the D (7 bases). V dropped 7 bases and J dropped 6 bases, with 19 bases sitting between them. Germline V gene sequence: CDR1 SQVTM, CDR2 ANQGSEA. The CDR3 extends over 13 amino acids. The CDR3 loop reads CSARGAGRVEQYF. CDR3 sequence (DNA): TGCAGCGCCCGGGGGGCTGGCAGGGTCGAGCAGTACTTC.

The chain has TRBV6-5 and TRBJ1-1; D unresolved. The germline V gene has CDR1 MNHEY and CDR2 SVGAGI. The CDR3 totals 13 residues. Trimming removed 8 bases from V and 2 bases from J, with 12 bases in between. The DNA of the CDR3 is TGTGCCAGCCAGACCCAGGCAAACACTGAAGCTTTCTTT. Its translation: CASQTQANTEAFF.

J is TRBJ1-5 and V is TRBV2; D unclear. Trimming removed 6 bases from V and 2 bases from J, with 11 bases in between. Germline loops: CDR1 SNHLY, CDR2 FYNNEI. The CDR3 covers 14 residues. CDR3 sequence reads: CASRPNVGNQPQHF. CDR3 nucleotides: TGTGCCAGCAGACCTAACGTAGGCAATCAGCCCCAGCATTTT.

The chain joins TRBV18 to TRBJ1-2; possible D gene TRBD1, 5 bases. In germline, CDR1 is KGHSH, CDR2 LQKENI. V shed 3 bases and J shed 4 bases, with 15 bases lying between them. The CDR3 runs to 15 residues. The CDR3 here is CASSPFETAVYGYTF. CDR3 DNA: TGTGCCAGCTCACCGTTCGAGACAGCCGTCTATGGCTACACCTTC.

This clone was detected a few times. The chain joins TRBV4-1 to TRBJ2-7; the D gene is possibly TRBD2 (5 bases). V lost 1 base, J lost 5 bases, and 9 bases lay in between. Germline CDR1 and CDR2: MGHRA and YSYEKL. The CDR3 is made up of 13 amino acids. The CDR3 is CASSQVPGNEQYF. CDR3 DNA: TGCGCCAGCAGCCAAGTACCGGGGAACGAGCAGTACTTC.

The count of this clone is one. The chain combines TRBV6-6 with TRBJ2-5, with 8 bases lining up with TRBD2. Germline CDR1 is MNHNY and CDR2 is SVGAGI (reference sequence). The CDR3 is 15 residues long. With 6 bases clipped from V and 3 bases from J, the junction kept 9 bases outside the gene matches. The CDR3 reads CASSLSEAGEETQYF. DNA of the CDR3: TGTGCCAGCAGCCTTTCAGAAGCGGGAGAAGAGACCCAGTACTTC.

In this sample, this clone turned up once. The chain carries TRBV6-1 and TRBJ1-1; maybe TRBD1 (6 bases). This CDR3 is built from 13 residues. Trimming shortened V by 10 bases and J by 0 bases, and 12 bases separated the two germline ends. Germline CDR1 MNHNS, CDR2 SASEGT. CDR3 protein: CATHTGMNTEAFF. CDR3 sequence (DNA): TGTGCCACCCATACAGGGATGAACACTGAAGCTTTCTTT.

V and J are TRBV19 and TRBJ1-2; D is unclear. CDR1 and CDR2 from the germline V gene are LNHDA and SQIVND (reference sequence). V gave up 10 bases and J gave up 3 bases, with 15 bases separating them. The CDR3 consists of 13 residues. This CDR3 reads CAIGPGQDYGYTF. The CDR3 bases are TGTGCCATAGGCCCTGGGCAAGACTATGGCTACACCTTC.

The V call is TRBV30, the J call TRBJ2-7, with a tentative D call TRBD2 (6 bases). Germline assignment: CDR1 GTSNPN and CDR2 SVGIG (reference sequence). The V gene lost 1 base and the J gene lost 2 bases, with 15 bases spanning the gap. The CDR3 length is 15 residues. CDR3 sequence reads: CAWSGTTRTAYEQYF. The CDR3 bases are TGTGCCTGGAGTGGGACTACCCGAACCGCCTACGAGCAGTACTTC.

The chain is built from TRBV28 and TRBJ2-7; 9 bases align to TRBD2. The CDR3 has 16 residues. Germline-derived CDR1 and CDR2 are MDHEN and SYDVKM. The ends lost 4 bases at V and 3 bases at J; junction bases unmatched: 10. The CDR3 loop is CASSSPQKRGVYEQYF. For the CDR3, the DNA is TGTGCCAGCAGTTCCCCACAGAAGCGGGGGGTCTACGAGCAGTACTTC.

This chain joins TRBV7-9 and TRBJ2-4; D is perhaps TRBD1 (5 bases). The ends were cut back, 0 bases at V and 2 bases at J, with 8 bases in the middle. CDR3 size: 15 residues. The germline V gene encodes CDR1 SEHNR and CDR2 FQNEAQ (reference sequence). CDR3 sequence (DNA): TGTGCCAGCAGCTTAGCCGCAGGGACCAAAAACATTCAGTACTTC. It specifies CASSLAAGTKNIQYF.

CDR3 DNA: TGTGCCAGCAGTTTATGGCCGGGCTACCCGGGGGAAGGCTACACCTTC. It codes for CASSLWPGYPGEGYTF. The chain links TRBV27 to TRBJ1-2, with D possibly TRBD1 on 5 matching bases. Trimming cost V 1 base and J 8 bases, with 20 bases left between them. The germline V gene encodes CDR1 MNHEY and CDR2 SMNVEV (reference sequence). The length of the CDR3 is 16 residues.

The chain couples TRBV30 to TRBJ2-7; TRBD2 is a possible D gene (6 bases). The CDR3 runs 12 residues. Germline CDR1 is GTSNPN and CDR2 is SVGIG (reference sequence). Trimming pared 1 base from V and 3 bases from J, leaving 7 bases between. The CDR3 region is CAWSGDFYEQYF. CDR3 DNA: TGTGCCTGGAGTGGGGACTTCTACGAGCAGTACTTC.

The rearrangement joins TRBV5-6 to TRBJ1-1; 7 bases are a match to TRBD1. CDR3 length equals 13 residues. V shed 4 bases and J 10 bases; nucleotides not matched to a gene: 10. Germline CDR1 is SGHDT and CDR2 is YYEEEE. CDR3 sequence (DNA): TGTGCCAGCAGCACCGGGACAGAAGTTGGAGCTTTCTTT. Encoded protein: CASSTGTEVGAFF.

This rearrangement joins TRBV28 to TRBJ1-5, with 7 bases aligning to TRBD1. CDR3 length equals 18 residues. Germline V CDR1 and CDR2: MDHEN, SYDVKM. J lost 2 bases, V lost 4 bases, and 14 bases had no gene match. CDR3 residues: CASSSPQQGGPGNQPQHF. CDR3 sequence (DNA): TGTGCCAGCAGTTCCCCTCAGCAGGGGGGTCCGGGCAATCAGCCCCAGCATTTT.

The rearrangement joins TRBV7-8 to TRBJ2-1; tentative D call: TRBD2 (5 bases). Trimming pared 3 bases from V and 5 bases from J, leaving 11 bases between. The CDR3 length is 14 residues. Germline values: CDR1 SGHVS, CDR2 FQNEAQ. This CDR3 is CASSLVGRDNEQFF. CDR3 DNA: TGTGCCAGCAGCTTGGTGGGGAGAGACAATGAGCAGTTCTTC.

The genes are TRBV27 and TRBJ2-7, with D possibly TRBD1 on 5 matching bases. The ends were cut back, 2 bases at V and 4 bases at J, with 12 bases in the middle. Germline CDR1 and CDR2: MNHEY and SMNVEV (reference sequence). The CDR3 extends over 14 amino acids. The CDR3 DNA is TGTGCCAGCAGTTTAAAATTTAGGGGTTACGAGCAGTACTTC. This encodes CASSLKFRGYEQYF.

This clone was detected a few times. A junction end diverges from the germline sequence, so it may reflect a read error. The chain is built from TRBV5-1 and TRBJ2-3; 9 bases match TRBD2. Germline V gene data show CDR1 as SGHRS and CDR2 as YFSETQ. CDR3 size: 15 residues. The DNA of the CDR3 is TGCGCCAGCAGCCTGACTAGCGGTCGCACATATACGCAGTATTTT. This sequence encodes CASSLTSGRTYTQYF.

This clone has only one observation. This rearrangement joins TRBV11-1 to TRBJ1-1, with D possibly being TRBD1 (6 bases). This CDR3 is built from 16 residues. CDR1 is SGHAT, CDR2 FQDESV, per germline (reference sequence). Between the trimmed V and J ends, which lost 3 bases and 2 bases, there was a span of 16 bases. CDR3 DNA: TGTGCCAGCAGCTTTGGGGACACCCGGCAAAACACTGAAGCTTTCTTT. Residues: CASSFGDTRQNTEAFF.

The chain employs TRBV19 and TRBJ2-1; 10 bases fit TRBD2. Germline trimming cut 8 bases from V and 1 base from J; bases unmatched to any gene: 11. The CDR3 is 17 residues long. The germline gives CDR1 LNHDA, CDR2 SQIVND (reference sequence). CDR3 nucleotides: TGTGCCAGTTTCCAGCGGGGGGGCCTGGGGTCCTACAATGAGCAGTTCTTC. It specifies CASFQRGGLGSYNEQFF.

The chain links TRBV30 to TRBJ2-2; 9 nucleotides match TRBD2. Germline V CDR1 and CDR2: GTSNPN, SVGIG (reference sequence). After removal of 4 bases from V and 5 bases from J, the junction contained 8 bases not matched to a gene. The CDR3 is 15 amino acids. For the CDR3, the DNA is TGTGCCTGGACTAGCGGGAAGGGACATACCGGGGAGCTGTTTTTT. Translating it yields CAWTSGKGHTGELFF.

The chain recombines TRBV29-1 with TRBJ2-7; 10 bases agree with TRBD1. CDR1 and CDR2 (germline): SQVTM, ANQGSEA. Trimming cost V 0 bases and J 3 bases; bases outside gene matches: 2. The CDR3 runs to 14 residues. The CDR3 region has the DNA TGCAGCGTTGAAGATGGGGACAGGGGCTACGAGCAGTACTTC. Amino acids: CSVEDGDRGYEQYF.

The V gene is TRBV4-1, the J gene TRBJ2-1, with TRBD1 as a possible D gene (6 bases). The V gene's germline CDR1 is MGHRA and CDR2 YSYEKL. The CDR3 is 12 residues long. The V and J ends lost 5 bases and 10 bases respectively, with 12 bases between them. CDR3 sequence: CASSSGEDEQFF. CDR3 nucleotide sequence: TGCGCCAGCAGCTCAGGGGAAGACGAGCAGTTCTTC.